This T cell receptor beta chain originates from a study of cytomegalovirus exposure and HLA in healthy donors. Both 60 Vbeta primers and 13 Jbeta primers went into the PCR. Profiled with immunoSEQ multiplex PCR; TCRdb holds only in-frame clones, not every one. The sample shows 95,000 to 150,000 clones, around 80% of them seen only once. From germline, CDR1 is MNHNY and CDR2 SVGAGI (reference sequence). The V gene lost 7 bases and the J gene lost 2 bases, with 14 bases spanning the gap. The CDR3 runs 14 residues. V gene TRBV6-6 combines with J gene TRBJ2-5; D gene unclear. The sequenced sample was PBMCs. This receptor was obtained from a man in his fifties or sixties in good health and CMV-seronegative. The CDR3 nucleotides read TGTGCCAGCACCTACCGTGGCGGTCAAGAGACCCAGTACTTC. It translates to CASTYRGGQETQYF.